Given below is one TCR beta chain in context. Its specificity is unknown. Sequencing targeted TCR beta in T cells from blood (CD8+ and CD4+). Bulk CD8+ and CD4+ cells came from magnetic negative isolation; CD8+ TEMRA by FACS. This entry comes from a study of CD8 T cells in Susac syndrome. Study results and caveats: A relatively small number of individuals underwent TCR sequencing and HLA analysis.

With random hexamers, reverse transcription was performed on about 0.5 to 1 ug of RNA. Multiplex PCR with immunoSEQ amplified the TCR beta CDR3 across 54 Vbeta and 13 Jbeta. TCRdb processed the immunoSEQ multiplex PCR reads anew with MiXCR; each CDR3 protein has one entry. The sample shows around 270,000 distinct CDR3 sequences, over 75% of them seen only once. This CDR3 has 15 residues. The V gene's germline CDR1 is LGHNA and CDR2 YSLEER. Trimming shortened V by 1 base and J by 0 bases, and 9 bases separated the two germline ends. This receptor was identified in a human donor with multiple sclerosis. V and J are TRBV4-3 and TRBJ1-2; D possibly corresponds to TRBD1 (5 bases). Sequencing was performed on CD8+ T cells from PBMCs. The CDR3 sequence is CASSQGRAANYGYTF. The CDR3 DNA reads TGCGCCAGCAGCCAAGGCAGGGCGGCTAACTATGGCTACACCTTC.